The present T cell receptor beta chain was sequenced within a study of blood T cells in healthy people across ages. This clonotype was seen repeatedly, ten times or more. The CDR3 is 15 amino acids. V was shortened by 5 bases and J by 2 bases, with 15 bases between the two germline ends. In germline, CDR1 is SGHTA, CDR2 FQGNSA. The use of a sample-barcoded 5' primer and a J-beta primer mix characterized a second PCR of 7 to 11 cycles. Sequencing yielded, for each sample, at least 3 million paired-end reads carrying CDR3. MiXCR, applied by TCRdb to the 5' RACE reads, yields one record per CDR3 protein. In the table there are almost 550,000 distinct CDR3 sequences, around 24% of which are singletons. The data were also submitted as part of a second study, on T cells of mothers and their children.

J is TRBJ2-5 and V is TRBV7-2, with D perhaps TRBD2 (7 bases). The origin of this receptor is a boy younger than 18 in good health. Material for sequencing was blood. For the CDR3, the DNA is TGTGCCAGCAGCAACACGGAGGGGGGGCAAGAGACCCAGTACTTC. This sequence encodes CASSNTEGGQETQYF.